Below, 22 T cell receptor beta chains from the same sample are listed, as sequenced in a study of patients and donors after allogeneic stem cell transplantation. One entry per CDR3 protein results from TCRdb running MiXCR on the RT-PCR reads. The sample lists about 150,000 distinct CDR3 sequences, about a quarter seen once, with about 24% in the top ten. The specimen sequenced was blood, either unsorted or a sorted T cell fraction (not recorded which). The source of these receptors is a human donor who was either an allogeneic HSCT recipient or a stem cell or donor lymphocyte infusion donor (not recorded which). It is not recorded whose cells these are; they may come from a transplant donor.

The V gene is TRBV20-1, the J gene TRBJ1-1; possible D gene TRBD1, 5 bases. CDR3 size: 15 residues. The V gene lost 1 base and the J gene lost 3 bases, with 15 bases spanning the gap. The germline gives CDR1 DFQATT, CDR2 SNEGSKA (reference sequence). CDR3 coding DNA: TGCAGTGCTAGAGGGGGCCCTGTTATTGACACTGAAGCTTTCTTT. It encodes CSARGGPVIDTEAFF.

J is TRBJ2-3 and V is TRBV14; a possible D gene is TRBD2 (6 bases). Trimming took 5 bases from V and 4 from J, leaving 19 bases between them. Looked up from germline, CDR1 is SGHDN and CDR2 is FVKESK. The CDR3 loop spans 16 amino acids. The CDR3, as DNA: TGTGCCAGCAGCAACCACGCGGGGCTAGGGGCAGATACGCAGTATTTT. Residues: CASSNHAGLGADTQYF.

This clonotype was detected only a few times. This chain links TRBV5-1 with TRBJ2-1; no reliable D call. CDR3 size: 12 residues. Germline V gene sequence: CDR1 SGHRS, CDR2 YFSETQ. V lost 5 bases to trimming and J lost 4 bases, with 7 bases between them. For the CDR3, the DNA is TGCGCCAGCAGTCTTAGATACAATGAGCAGTTCTTC. Residues: CASSLRYNEQFF.

This clonotype was seen a handful of times. The chain carries TRBV24-1 and TRBJ1-5; D unresolved. The CDR3 runs 10 residues. Trimming took 7 bases from V and 7 from J, leaving 4 bases between them. Germline CDR1 reads KGHDR; CDR2 reads SFDVKD. For the CDR3, the DNA is TGTGCCACCAGGGGACAGCCCCAGCATTTT. The encoded protein is CATRGQPQHF.

This clonotype is medium-sized (0.01 to 0.1%). CDR3 in amino acids: CASSLAGGEKLFF. The DNA for the CDR3 is TGCGCCAGCAGCTTGGCCGGGGGAGAAAAACTGTTTTTT. The chain uses TRBV5-1 and TRBJ1-4, with D possibly being TRBD1 (5 bases). The germline CDR1 and CDR2 sequences are SGHRS and YFSETQ. Trimming removed 0 bases from V and 8 bases from J, with 8 bases in between. The CDR3 loop spans 13 amino acids.

This clonotype has just a few counts. The V and J genes are TRBV12-3 or TRBV12-4 and TRBJ1-5, with D perhaps TRBD1 (5 bases). Trimming stripped 3 bases from V and 0 bases from J, with 21 bases between. The CDR3 totals 19 residues. CDR3 DNA: TGTGCCAGCAGTTTTCAAGGGTTCCTCCCAGGGACTAGCAATCAGCCCCAGCATTTT. This translates into CASSFQGFLPGTSNQPQHF.

V gene TRBV29-1 combines with J gene TRBJ1-1; D is undetermined. Per the germline V gene, CDR1 is SQVTM and CDR2 is ANQGSEA. V lost 5 bases, J lost 7 bases, and 14 bases lay in between. CDR3 length equals 12 residues. In DNA, the CDR3 is TGCAGCGTTCGGTCAGGAGGCGATGAAGCTTTCTTT. Translated, it gives CSVRSGGDEAFF.

This clonotype appeared a few times. This chain connects TRBV20-1 to TRBJ1-4; D is ambiguous. From germline, CDR1 is DFQATT and CDR2 SNEGSKA (reference sequence). CDR3 length equals 15 residues. Between the trimmed V and J ends, which lost 0 bases and 4 bases, there was a span of 12 bases. CDR3 bases: TGCAGTGCTAGAGATTACCAGCGGTATAATGAAAAACTGTTTTTT. Its protein is CSARDYQRYNEKLFF.

Concerning this clonotype: It is likely a read error: a sequence one base away is far more abundant. The chain links TRBV7-2 to TRBJ2-5; D not certain. CDR1 and CDR2 (germline): SGHTA, FQGNSA. The CDR3 extends over 11 amino acids. CDR3 region: CASSLGETQNF. In nucleotides, the CDR3 is TGTGCCAGCAGCTTAGGAGAGACCCAGAACTTC. Filled out from reference TRBV7-2 and TRBJ2-5, the complete variable domain reads GAGVSQSPSNKVTEKGKDVELRCDPISGHTALYWYRQSLGQGLEFLIYFQGNSAPDKSGLPSDRFSAERTGGSVSTLTIQRTQQEDSAVYLCASSLGETQNFGPGTRLLVL.

CDR3 in DNA: TGTGCCAGCAGCTTAGTAAGGCGGGACAGGGCCGGGGAGCTGTTTTTT. This gives the protein CASSLVRRDRAGELFF. The chain carries TRBV7-2 and TRBJ2-2; 9 nucleotides line up with TRBD1. Germline-derived CDR1 and CDR2 are SGHTA and FQGNSA. CDR3 length: 16 residues. The V gene end was trimmed by 1 base and the J gene end by 6 bases; junction bases not matched to a gene: 6.

In this sample, this clonotype turned up a few times. The chain combines TRBV7-2 with TRBJ1-4; 9 bases match TRBD1. Germline values: CDR1 SGHTA, CDR2 FQGNSA. The ends lost 7 bases at V and 5 bases at J; junction bases unmatched: 5. The CDR3 is 14 amino acids. Here the CDR3 reads CASTPGQGNEKLFF. DNA of the CDR3: TGTGCCAGCACCCCAGGACAGGGGAATGAAAAACTGTTTTTT.

The rearrangement uses TRBV3-1 and TRBJ2-1; tentatively, D is TRBD1 (5 bases). The CDR3 has 13 residues. V gave up 4 bases and J gave up 4 bases, with 8 bases separating them. Germline V gene lookup returns CDR1 LGHDT and CDR2 YNNKEL (reference sequence). The CDR3 DNA reads TGTGCCAGCAGCCTGGCAGGGTACAATGAGCAGTTCTTC. Translation gives CASSLAGYNEQFF.

The CDR3 DNA reads as TGTGCCAGCAGCCTTGGGGGGGCAGCGAGAAACACCGGGGAGCTGTTTTTT. Its protein is CASSLGGAARNTGELFF. The V and J genes are TRBV4-2 and TRBJ2-2; a possible D gene is TRBD2 (7 bases). The CDR3 extends over 17 amino acids. V lost 4 bases and J lost 2, with 17 bases in between. Germline V lookup: CDR1 LGHNA, CDR2 YNFKEQ.

The chain employs TRBV20-1 and TRBJ1-1; no clear D. The length of the CDR3 is 13 residues. The V and J ends lost 4 bases and 1 base respectively, with 10 bases between them. Germline CDR1 reads DFQATT; CDR2 reads SNEGSKA (reference sequence). The CDR3 nucleotides read TGCAGTGCTACCGGGCCGCCGAACACTGAAGCTTTCTTT. Amino acid sequence: CSATGPPNTEAFF.

This clonotype was counted between two and nine times. V and J are TRBV6-2 or TRBV6-3 and TRBJ1-1; no firm D call. The CDR3 runs to 12 residues. Per the germline V gene, CDR1 is MNHEY and CDR2 is SVGEGT. Trimming stripped 6 bases from V and 5 bases from J, with 10 bases between. CDR3 sequence reads: CASSGLLTEAFF. DNA for the CDR3: TGTGCCAGCAGCGGCCTTTTGACTGAAGCTTTCTTT.

V usage is TRBV27 and J usage is TRBJ1-2; 9 bases agree with TRBD1. V lost 5 bases and J lost 4; bases outside the gene matches: 5. The CDR3 covers 14 residues. Germline lookup yields CDR1 MNHEY and CDR2 SMNVEV (reference sequence). The CDR3 DNA reads as TGTGCCAGCAGTGAAGGGACAGGGAGCTATGGCTACACCTTC. Its translation: CASSEGTGSYGYTF.

About this clonotype: One junction end disagrees with the germline gene, perhaps due to a read error. The chain employs TRBV7-7 and TRBJ2-1; no clear D gene. The CDR3 is 15 amino acids. CDR1 is SSHAT, CDR2 FNYEAQ, per germline (reference sequence). This CDR3 reads CASSLGPPEGLEQFF. For the CDR3, the DNA is TGTGCTAGCAGCTTAGGCCCCCCTGAAGGCCTTGAGCAGTTCTTC.

The chain joins TRBV20-1 to TRBJ1-2, with 10 bases lining up with TRBD1. Trimming took 6 bases from V and 8 from J; bases not matched to a gene: 12. This CDR3 is 14 amino acids long. Germline V gives CDR1 DFQATT, CDR2 SNEGSKA (reference sequence). The CDR3 nucleotides are TGCAGTGCCAAGAACTGGGGACAGGGGTACGGCTACACCTTC. Translation gives CSAKNWGQGYGYTF.

This chain joins TRBV5-1 and TRBJ1-3; unclear D gene. Germline V gives CDR1 SGHRS, CDR2 YFSETQ. This CDR3 region has 14 residues. Trimming took 4 bases from V and 0 from J, leaving 8 bases between them. CDR3 bases: TGCGCCAGCAGCCCCGACTCCTCTGGAAACACCATATATTTT. Protein: CASSPDSSGNTIYF.

The rearrangement links TRBV29-1 to TRBJ2-7; 13 positions match TRBD2. The germline V gene encodes CDR1 SQVTM and CDR2 ANQGSEA. Trimming took 4 bases from V and 3 from J; bases not matched to a gene: 6. CDR3 length equals 15 residues. CDR3 coding DNA: TGCAGCGTTGCCCCACTAGCGGGGGGGAGCTACGAGCAGTACTTC. This gives the protein CSVAPLAGGSYEQYF.

The chain has TRBV5-1 and TRBJ2-3; D tentatively reads TRBD1 or TRBD2 (6 bases each). Deletions cut 0 bases from V and 0 bases from J, with 11 bases between. CDR3 size: 16 residues. CDR1 SGHRS and CDR2 YFSETQ come from the germline V gene. The CDR3 region has the DNA TGCGCCAGCAGCTTGGCCAGGGGACTCAGCACAGATACGCAGTATTTT. Its protein product is CASSLARGLSTDTQYF.

V gene TRBV20-1 combines with J gene TRBJ2-2, with TRBD2 identical over 7 bases. Germline-derived CDR1 and CDR2 are DFQATT and SNEGSKA (reference sequence). Losses at the gene ends were 6 bases for V and 5 bases for J; bases not matched to a gene: 6. The CDR3 covers 13 residues. The DNA of the CDR3 is TGCAGTGCCCGCCTGGGGGGGACCGGGGAGCTGTTTTTT. Its protein is CSARLGGTGELFF.